Each of the 3 T cell receptor beta chains below was sequenced from the same sample in a study of lymphopenia after photon versus proton radiotherapy. Assay: immunoSEQ multiplex PCR; the TCRdb copy retains only in-frame clones and omits some. Here the sample spans approximately 58,000 clones, around 83% being singletons. Source: peripheral blood, taken from a patient treated with photon-based radiotherapy. The origin of the receptors is a man in his fifties with gastric cancer.

This clone was observed a handful of times. This chain joins TRBV18 and TRBJ1-2; no reliable D call. The CDR3 is 13 amino acids. Per germline, CDR1 KGHSH and CDR2 LQKENI. The ends were cut back, 2 bases at V and 1 base at J, with 5 bases in the middle. The DNA for the CDR3 is TGTGCCAGCTCACCAGTGAGTAACTATGGCTACACCTTC. Translating it yields CASSPVSNYGYTF.

The chain joins TRBV19 to TRBJ2-1, with TRBD2 identical over 8 bases. V dropped 3 bases and J dropped 2; count of bases not matched to a gene: 3. Germline V CDR1 and CDR2: LNHDA, SQIVND (reference sequence). This CDR3 has 15 amino acids. The CDR3 nucleotides are TGTGCCAGTAGTATCCGGACTAGCCCCTACAATGAGCAGTTCTTC. It translates to CASSIRTSPYNEQFF.

This clone was seen only a few times. V and J are TRBV7-2 and TRBJ1-1, with 7 bases lining up with TRBD1. Germline V gives CDR1 SGHTA, CDR2 FQGNSA. There are 15 residues in the CDR3. V trimming: 1 base; J trimming: 1 base; junction bases outside the gene matches: 3. CDR3 loop: CASSLGRGKNTEAFF. The CDR3 DNA is TGTGCCAGCAGCTTAGGCAGGGGGAAGAACACTGAAGCTTTCTTT.